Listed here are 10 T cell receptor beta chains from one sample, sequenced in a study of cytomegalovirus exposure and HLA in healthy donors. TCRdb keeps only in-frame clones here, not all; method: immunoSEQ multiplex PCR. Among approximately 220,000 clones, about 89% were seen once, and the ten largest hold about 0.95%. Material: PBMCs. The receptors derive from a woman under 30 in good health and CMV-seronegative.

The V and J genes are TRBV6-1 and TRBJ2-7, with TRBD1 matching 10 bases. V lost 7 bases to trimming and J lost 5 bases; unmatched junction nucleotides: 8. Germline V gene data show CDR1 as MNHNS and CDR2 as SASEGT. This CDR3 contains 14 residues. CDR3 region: CASTSRDRGNEQYF. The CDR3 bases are TGTGCCAGCACCTCACGGGACAGGGGTAACGAGCAGTACTTC.

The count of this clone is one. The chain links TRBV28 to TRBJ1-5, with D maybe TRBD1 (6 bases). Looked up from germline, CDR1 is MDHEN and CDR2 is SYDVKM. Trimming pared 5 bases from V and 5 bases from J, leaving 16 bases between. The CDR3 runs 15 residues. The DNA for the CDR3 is TGTGCCAGCAGTCGGACCGACAGGCTCTATCAGCCCCAGCATTTT. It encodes CASSRTDRLYQPQHF.

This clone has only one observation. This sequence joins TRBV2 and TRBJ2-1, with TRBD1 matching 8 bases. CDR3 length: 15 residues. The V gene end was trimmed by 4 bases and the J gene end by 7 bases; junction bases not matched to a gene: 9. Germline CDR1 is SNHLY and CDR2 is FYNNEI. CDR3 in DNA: TGTGCCAGCAGTGTCGGTCAGGGGGCTTTGAATGAGCAGTTCTTC. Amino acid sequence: CASSVGQGALNEQFF.

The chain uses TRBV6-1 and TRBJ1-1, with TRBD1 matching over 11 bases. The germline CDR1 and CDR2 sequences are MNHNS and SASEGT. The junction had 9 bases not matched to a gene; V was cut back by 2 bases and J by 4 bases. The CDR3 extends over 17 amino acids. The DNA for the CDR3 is TGTGCCAGCAGTGAATCCGGGACAGGGGGTTACGGCACTGAAGCTTTCTTT. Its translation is CASSESGTGGYGTEAFF.

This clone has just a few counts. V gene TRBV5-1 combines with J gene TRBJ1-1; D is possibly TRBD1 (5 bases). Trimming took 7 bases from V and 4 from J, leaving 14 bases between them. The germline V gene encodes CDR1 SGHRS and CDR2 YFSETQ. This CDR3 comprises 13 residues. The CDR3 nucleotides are TGCGCCAGCCAACTCGACAGTCGCACTGAAGCTTTCTTT. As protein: CASQLDSRTEAFF.

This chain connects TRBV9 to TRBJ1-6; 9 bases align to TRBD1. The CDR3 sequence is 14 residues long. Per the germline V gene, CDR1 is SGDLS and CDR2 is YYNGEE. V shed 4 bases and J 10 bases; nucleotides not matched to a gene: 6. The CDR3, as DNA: TGTGCCAGCAGCATTAGGGACAGGGACTCACCCCTCCACTTT. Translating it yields CASSIRDRDSPLHF.

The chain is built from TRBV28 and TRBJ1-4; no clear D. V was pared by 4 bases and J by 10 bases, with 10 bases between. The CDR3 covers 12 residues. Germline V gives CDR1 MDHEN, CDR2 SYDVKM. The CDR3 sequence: CASSSGVGKLFF. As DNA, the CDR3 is TGTGCCAGCAGTTCGGGAGTAGGAAAACTGTTTTTT.

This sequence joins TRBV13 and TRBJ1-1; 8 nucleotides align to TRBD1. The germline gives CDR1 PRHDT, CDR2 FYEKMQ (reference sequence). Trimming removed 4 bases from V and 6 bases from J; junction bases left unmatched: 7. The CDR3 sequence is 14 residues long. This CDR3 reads CASSSRDRFAEAFF. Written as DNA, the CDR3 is TGTGCCAGCAGCTCTCGGGACAGGTTCGCTGAAGCTTTCTTT.

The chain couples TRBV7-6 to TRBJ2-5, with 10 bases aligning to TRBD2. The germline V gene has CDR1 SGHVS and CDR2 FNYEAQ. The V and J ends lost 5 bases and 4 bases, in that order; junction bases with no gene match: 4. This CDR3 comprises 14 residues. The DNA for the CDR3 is TGTGCCAGCAGCCCCCGGACTAGCGGAGAGACCCAGTACTTC. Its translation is CASSPRTSGETQYF.

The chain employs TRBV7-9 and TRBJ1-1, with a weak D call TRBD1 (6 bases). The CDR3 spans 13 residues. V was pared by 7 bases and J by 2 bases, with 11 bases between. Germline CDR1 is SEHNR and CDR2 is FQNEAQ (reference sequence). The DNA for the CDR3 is TGTGCCAGCAAGGGACATTTAAACACTGAAGCTTTCTTT. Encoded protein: CASKGHLNTEAFF.